The 29 T cell receptor beta chains presented below share a single source sample, sequenced in a study of T cells in Graves' hyperthyroidism and ophthalmopathy. RNA transcripts served as the template for amplifying TCR beta CDR3 regions. The TCR CDR3 was amplified in a first-round RT-PCR using the HTBI primer set. Using its own MiXCR run on the multiplex PCR reads, TCRdb lists one record per CDR3 protein. The table shows about 540,000 distinct CDR3 sequences, with about 43% occurring only once. The specimen was peripheral blood or thyroid tissue (not recorded which). The receptors originated from a woman aged 18 to 35 with Graves' hyperthyroidism.

This clonotype was counted at least ten times. The rearrangement links TRBV7-6 to TRBJ2-5; TRBD2 might be the D (7 bases). Germline CDR1 and CDR2: SGHVS and FNYEAQ. The CDR3 length is 15 residues. V was cut by 5 bases and J by 1 base, with 14 bases left in between. The CDR3 DNA follows: TGTGCCAGCAGCAGCGGGACAACTAGCCAAGAGACCCAGTACTTC. Residues: CASSSGTTSQETQYF.

As concerns this clonotype: Relative to the germline gene, one junction end is altered; a read error may explain this. The genes are TRBV2 and TRBJ1-1; perhaps TRBD1 as D (5 bases). This CDR3 is 13 amino acids long. The germline V gene encodes CDR1 SNHLY and CDR2 FYNNEI. CDR3 protein: CASSRGLNTEVFF. The CDR3 region has the DNA TGTGCCAGCTCTAGGGGTCTGAACACTGAAGTTTTCTTT.

This clonotype was seen repeatedly, ten times or more. The chain joins TRBV7-9 to TRBJ2-5; possibly TRBD2 for D (6 bases). The CDR3 length is 15 residues. V dropped 4 bases and J dropped 1 base, with 13 bases sitting between them. Germline-derived CDR1 and CDR2 are SEHNR and FQNEAQ (reference sequence). CDR3 loop: CASSSGTYVQETQYF. In DNA, the CDR3 is TGTGCCAGCAGCTCCGGGACTTACGTCCAAGAGACCCAGTACTTC. Complete variable domain (other parts from reference TRBV7-9 and TRBJ2-5): DTGVSQNPRHKITKRGQNVTFRCDPISEHNRLYWYRQTLGQGPEFLTYFQNEAQLEKSRLLSDRFSAERPKGSFSTLEIQRTEQGDSAMYLCASSSGTYVQETQYFGPGTRLLVL.

This clonotype was seen more than once but under ten times. The chain recombines TRBV5-1 with TRBJ1-1; D uncertain. Trimming removed 1 base at V and 0 bases at J, with 7 bases between. The CDR3 covers 14 residues. Germline values: CDR1 SGHRS, CDR2 YFSETQ. The DNA for the CDR3 is TGCGCCAGCAGCTTGAACGGAGTGAACACTGAAGCTTTCTTT. This encodes CASSLNGVNTEAFF. Full variable domain (outside the CDR3, taken from reference TRBV5-1 and TRBJ1-1): KAGVTQTPRYLIKTRGQQVTLSCSPISGHRSVSWYQQTPGQGLQFLFEYFSETQRNKGNFPGRFSGRQFSNSRSEMNVSTLELGDSALYLCASSLNGVNTEAFFGQGTRLTVV.

The rearrangement links TRBV7-3 to TRBJ1-2; TRBD1 matches 8 bases. Looked up from germline, CDR1 is SGHTA and CDR2 is FQGTGA. There are 14 residues in the CDR3. V dropped 1 base and J dropped 5; count of bases not matched to a gene: 3. CDR3 DNA sequence: TGTGCCAGCAGCTTAAGCGGACAGGGTTATGGCTACACCTTC. It encodes CASSLSGQGYGYTF.

This clonotype was observed a few times. The chain joins TRBV5-1 to TRBJ2-2, with 12 bases aligning to TRBD2. This CDR3 has 13 residues. Per the germline V gene, CDR1 is SGHRS and CDR2 is YFSETQ. The V and J ends lost 8 bases and 8 bases, in that order; junction bases with no gene match: 4. In DNA, the CDR3 is TGCGCCAGAACGACTAGCGGGAGTGGGGAGCTGTTTTTT. It yields the protein CARTTSGSGELFF.

This sequence joins TRBV19 and TRBJ1-5; tentatively, D is TRBD1 (5 bases). The CDR3 spans 14 residues. Trimming cost V 11 bases and J 4 bases, with 18 bases left between them. Germline values: CDR1 LNHDA, CDR2 SQIVND (reference sequence). In DNA form, the CDR3 reads TGTGCCGCAGGAGTTTGGGGGAGTAATCAGCCCCAGCATTTT. This sequence encodes CAAGVWGSNQPQHF.

The genes are TRBV10-3 and TRBJ1-3, with D uncertain. V lost 0 bases, J lost 0 bases, and 9 bases lay in between. Looked up from germline, CDR1 is ENHRY and CDR2 is SYGVKD. The CDR3 sequence is 16 residues long. The CDR3 loop is CAISESRESSGNTIYF. The CDR3 DNA reads TGTGCCATCAGTGAGTCTCGGGAATCCTCTGGAAACACCATATATTTT.

This chain links TRBV14 with TRBJ1-1; 7 nucleotides align to TRBD1. Germline-derived CDR1 and CDR2 are SGHDN and FVKESK. J gave up 3 bases and V 4 bases, and 11 bases lay outside the gene matches. The CDR3 has 16 amino acids. The CDR3 DNA sequence: TGTGCCAGCAGCCCCTCCGACAGGGCCGGTGACACTGAAGCTTTCTTT. Encoded protein: CASSPSDRAGDTEAFF.

With regard to this clonotype: This sequence may be a read error, since a much larger clone differs from it by one base. V and J are TRBV2 and TRBJ2-7; D may be TRBD1 or TRBD2 (5 bases each). The CDR3 totals 15 residues. Looked up from germline, CDR1 is SNHLY and CDR2 is FYNNEI. CDR3 in amino acids: CASSVGRPDSYERYF. CDR3 nucleotides: TGTGCCAGCAGTGTGGGACGACCGGACTCCTACGAGCGGTACTTC.

The chain is built from TRBV12-5 and TRBJ1-1, with D uncertain. CDR3 length equals 16 residues. The V gene's germline CDR1 is LGHNT and CDR2 FRNRAP. The V gene lost 9 bases and the J gene lost 6 bases, with 26 bases spanning the gap. For the CDR3, the DNA is TGTGCTAGCAAGCAGAGCCAAGATTCCAGTATTTCTGAAGCTTTCTTT. The encoded protein is CASKQSQDSSISEAFF.

Points on this clonotype: A read error may be the cause here, since a much bigger clone is one base away. The chain links TRBV20-1 to TRBJ2-5; TRBD2 might be the D (7 bases). CDR1 and CDR2 from the germline V gene are DFQATT and SNEGSKA (reference sequence). The CDR3 consists of 13 residues. V gave up 6 bases and J gave up 5 bases, with 16 bases separating them. The CDR3 sequence: CSALGGGGETQYF. CDR3 DNA sequence: TGCAGTGCCCTGGGGGGAGGGGGTGAGACCCAGTACTTC.

J is TRBJ1-4 and V is TRBV7-9; D unresolved. CDR3 length: 11 residues. Trimming removed 7 bases from V and 10 bases from J, with 10 bases in between. Per the germline V gene, CDR1 is SEHNR and CDR2 is FQNEAQ (reference sequence). The chain's CDR3 is CASIPDGKLFF. CDR3 DNA sequence: TGTGCCAGCATCCCGGACGGAAAACTGTTTTTT.

This clonotype occurred a few times. This chain uses TRBV7-9 with TRBJ2-2; D remains unclear. CDR1 is SEHNR, CDR2 FQNEAQ, per germline (reference sequence). V lost 5 bases, J lost 5 bases, and 12 bases lay in between. The CDR3 length is 14 residues. CDR3 protein: CASSESVRTGELFF. The CDR3 DNA reads TGTGCCAGCAGCGAGAGCGTGCGGACCGGGGAGCTGTTTTTT.

The chain couples TRBV20-1 to TRBJ1-4, with a possible D match to TRBD1 (6 bases). V was cut by 6 bases and J by 14 bases, with 13 bases left in between. Germline V gives CDR1 DFQATT, CDR2 SNEGSKA (reference sequence). The CDR3 has 10 amino acids. Written as DNA, the CDR3 is TGCAGTGCAGAAGGGACACACCTGTTTTTT. Translating it yields CSAEGTHLFF.

The table lists this clonotype with a few counts. V is TRBV19 and J is TRBJ1-2; TRBD1 agrees at 9 bases. CDR3 length: 15 amino acids. Germline assignment: CDR1 LNHDA and CDR2 SQIVND (reference sequence). With 3 bases clipped from V and 8 bases from J, the junction kept 10 bases outside the gene matches. CDR3 amino acids: CASSILADRGGGYTF. In DNA, the CDR3 is TGTGCCAGTAGTATTTTGGCGGACAGGGGAGGAGGCTACACCTTC.

In regard to this clonotype: The conserved closing phenylalanine or tryptophan is absent in this CDR3, likely reflecting a read error. The chain has TRBV2 and TRBJ2-7; 11 bases fit TRBD2. The CDR3 has 15 residues. CDR1 is SNHLY, CDR2 FYNNEI, per germline. As DNA, the CDR3 is TGCGCCAGCAGCAGAGGACTAGCGGGCAGCTACGAGCAGTACCTC. This sequence encodes CASSRGLAGSYEQYL.

The chain uses TRBV10-3 and TRBJ1-6, with D uncertain. Trimming took off 2 bases at V and 9 bases at J, with 8 bases between the two ends. Per the germline V gene, CDR1 is ENHRY and CDR2 is SYGVKD. CDR3 length equals 13 residues. As DNA, the CDR3 is TGTGCCATCAGTGAGCAGGAAGGTTCACCCCTCCACTTT. Its translation: CAISEQEGSPLHF.

At least ten counts were recorded for this clonotype. The genes are TRBV7-9 and TRBJ2-7; D possibly corresponds to TRBD1 (6 bases). The CDR3 has 13 residues. The V gene's germline CDR1 is SEHNR and CDR2 FQNEAQ (reference sequence). V dropped 5 bases and J dropped 6 bases, with 14 bases sitting between them. The CDR3 nucleotides are TGTGCCAGCAGCGCACCTAGGGGGATCGAGCAGTACTTC. Amino acids: CASSAPRGIEQYF.

This clonotype was observed a few times. The chain couples TRBV29-1 to TRBJ2-3; 8 bases are a match to TRBD2. Germline CDR1 and CDR2: SQVTM and ANQGSEA. The trim removed 7 bases at V and 6 bases at J, leaving 9 bases unmatched. This CDR3 region has 13 residues. CDR3 nucleotides: TGCAGCGCTCAAAGCGGGAGCCTTGATACGCAGTATTTT. Translation: CSAQSGSLDTQYF.

The J gene is TRBJ2-3, the V gene TRBV10-3; D is perhaps TRBD2 (5 bases). With 7 bases removed from V and 2 bases from J, the gap between germline ends came to 10 bases. Germline V gene sequence: CDR1 ENHRY, CDR2 SYGVKD. The length of the CDR3 is 13 residues. The CDR3 is CAITEGPTDTQYF. In DNA form, the CDR3 reads TGTGCCATCACAGAGGGCCCCACAGATACGCAGTATTTT.

This clonotype occurred many times. V gene TRBV2 combines with J gene TRBJ2-7, with 9 bases lining up with TRBD2. The germline CDR1 and CDR2 sequences are SNHLY and FYNNEI. The CDR3 consists of 13 residues. V was pared by 4 bases and J by 5 bases, with 3 bases of the junction left unmatched. The CDR3 is CASSVSGRNEQYF. The CDR3 DNA is TGTGCCAGCAGTGTTAGCGGGAGAAACGAGCAGTACTTC. Based on the CDR3 plus reference TRBV2 and TRBJ2-7, the full variable domain is EPEVTQTPSHQVTQMGQEVILRCVPISNHLYFYWYRQILGQKVEFLVSFYNNEISEKSEIFDDQFSVERPDGSNFTLKIRSTKLEDSAMYFCASSVSGRNEQYFGPGTRLTVT.

The chain recombines TRBV20-1 with TRBJ2-2; D unclear. Germline V gives CDR1 DFQATT, CDR2 SNEGSKA (reference sequence). This CDR3 contains 13 residues. V lost 0 bases, J lost 6 bases, and 8 bases lay in between. The CDR3 region has the DNA TGCAGTGCTAGAGATCCAGGCGCCGGGGAGCTGTTTTTT. Amino acid sequence: CSARDPGAGELFF.

Worth noting for this clonotype: This may be a read error: a much more frequent sequence differs by one nucleotide. The chain couples TRBV29-1 to TRBJ1-2; weak D call: TRBD1 (6 bases). The CDR3 totals 15 residues. Germline CDR1 is SQVTM and CDR2 is ANQGSEA. V was clipped by 3 bases and J by 6 bases, with 20 bases between them. This CDR3 reads CSVDTTGTLTDGYTF. In DNA, the CDR3 is TGCAGCGTTGATACGACCGGGACACTGACGGATGGCTACACCTTC. Combining the CDR3 with reference TRBV29-1 and TRBJ1-2 gives the whole variable domain SAVISQKPSRDICQRGTSLTIQCQVDSQVTMMFWYRQQPGQSLTLIATANQGSEATYESGFVIDKFPISRPNLTFSTLTVSNMSPEDSSIYLCSVDTTGTLTDGYTFGSGTRLTVV.

This sequence joins TRBV12-3 or TRBV12-4 and TRBJ2-7; 11 bases align to TRBD1. V shed 5 bases, J shed 6 bases, and the junction held 6 bases outside the gene matches. The CDR3 consists of 14 residues. The CDR3 loop is CASSRDRGIREQYF. CDR3 sequence (DNA): TGTGCCAGCAGTCGGGACAGGGGGATTCGCGAGCAGTACTTC.

This clonotype has a count of ten or more. The genes are TRBV7-6 and TRBJ2-7, with unresolved D. From germline, CDR1 is SGHVS and CDR2 FNYEAQ. This CDR3 contains 14 residues. V was shortened by 2 bases and J by 4 bases, with 12 bases between the two germline ends. The CDR3 loop reads CASSLSLQSYEQYF. The CDR3 DNA reads TGTGCCAGCAGCTTAAGTTTGCAGTCGTACGAGCAGTACTTC.

The chain has TRBV6-7 and TRBJ2-5, with TRBD2 matching 7 bases. TRBV6-7 is flagged as an ORF with uncertain function. The CDR3 totals 14 residues. Germline trimming cut 3 bases from V and 5 bases from J; bases unmatched to any gene: 6. CDR3 DNA sequence: TGTGCCAGCAGTTATCACTTCGGGGGGGAGACCCAGTACTTC. Protein: CASSYHFGGETQYF.

This chain connects TRBV9 to TRBJ2-2; D is possibly TRBD2 (5 bases). The CDR3 has 15 amino acids. Germline V gives CDR1 SGDLS, CDR2 YYNGEE. Between the trimmed V and J ends, which lost 0 bases and 4 bases, there was a span of 10 bases. As DNA, the CDR3 is TGTGCCAGCAGCGTAGATCCGGGGTCCACCGGGGAGCTGTTTTTT. Encoded protein: CASSVDPGSTGELFF.

The rearrangement uses TRBV2 and TRBJ1-6; the D is unclear. CDR1 is SNHLY and CDR2 is FYNNEI in the germline V gene. V was trimmed by 6 bases and J by 8 bases, leaving 11 bases between them. CDR3 length: 13 amino acids. As DNA, the CDR3 is TGTGCCAGCAGCTTAGGTTCCTATTCACCCCTCCACTTT. Protein product: CASSLGSYSPLHF.